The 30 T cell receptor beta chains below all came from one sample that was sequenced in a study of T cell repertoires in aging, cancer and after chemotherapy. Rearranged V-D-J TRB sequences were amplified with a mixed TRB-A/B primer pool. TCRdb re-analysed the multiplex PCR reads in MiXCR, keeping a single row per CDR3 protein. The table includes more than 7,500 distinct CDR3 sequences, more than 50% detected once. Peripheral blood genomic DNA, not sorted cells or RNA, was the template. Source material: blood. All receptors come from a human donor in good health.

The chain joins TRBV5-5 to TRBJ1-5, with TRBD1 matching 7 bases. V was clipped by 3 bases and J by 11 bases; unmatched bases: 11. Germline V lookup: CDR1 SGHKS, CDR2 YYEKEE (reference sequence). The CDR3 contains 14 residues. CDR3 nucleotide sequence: TGTGCCAGCAGCTCGGACAGGAGGGGGCCGGCCCAGCATTTT. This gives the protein CASSSDRRGPAQHF.

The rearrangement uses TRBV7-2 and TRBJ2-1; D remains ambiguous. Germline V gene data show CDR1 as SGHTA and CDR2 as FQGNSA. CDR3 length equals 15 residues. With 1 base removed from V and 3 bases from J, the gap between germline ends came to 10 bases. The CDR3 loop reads CASSLVAGDYNEQFF. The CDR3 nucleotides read TGTGCCAGCAGCTTAGTGGCAGGTGACTACAATGAGCAGTTCTTC.

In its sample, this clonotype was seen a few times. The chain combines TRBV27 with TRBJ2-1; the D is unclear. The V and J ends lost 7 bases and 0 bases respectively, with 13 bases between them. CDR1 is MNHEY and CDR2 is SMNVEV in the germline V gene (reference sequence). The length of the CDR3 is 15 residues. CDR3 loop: CASTSGSYSYNEQFF. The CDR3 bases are TGTGCCAGCACCTCCGGTAGCTACTCCTACAATGAGCAGTTCTTC.

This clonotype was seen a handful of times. In DNA form, the CDR3 reads TGTGCCAGCAGTTACTCGGGACACTCCTACGAGCAGTACTTC. It yields the protein CASSYSGHSYEQYF. The chain couples TRBV6-5 to TRBJ2-7; perhaps TRBD1 as D (6 bases). CDR1 is MNHEY and CDR2 is SVGAGI in the germline V gene. CDR3 length: 14 residues. The ends were cut back, 0 bases at V and 0 bases at J, with 6 bases in the middle.

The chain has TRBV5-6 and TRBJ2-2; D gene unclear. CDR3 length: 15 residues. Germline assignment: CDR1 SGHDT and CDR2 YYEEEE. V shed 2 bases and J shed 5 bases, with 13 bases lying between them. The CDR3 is CASSLRGFKTGELFF. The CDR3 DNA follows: TGTGCCAGCAGCTTACGAGGTTTTAAGACCGGGGAGCTGTTTTTT.

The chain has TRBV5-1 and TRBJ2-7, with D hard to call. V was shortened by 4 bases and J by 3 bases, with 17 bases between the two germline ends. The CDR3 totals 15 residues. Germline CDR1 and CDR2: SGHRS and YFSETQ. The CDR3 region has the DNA TGCGCCAGCAGCCAAGATATACGGGCTTTCTACGAGCAGTACTTC. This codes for CASSQDIRAFYEQYF.

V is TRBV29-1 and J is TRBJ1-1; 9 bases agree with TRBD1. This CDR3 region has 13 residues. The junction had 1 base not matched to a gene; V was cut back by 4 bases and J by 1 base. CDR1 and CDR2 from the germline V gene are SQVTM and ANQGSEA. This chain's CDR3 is CSVGTGANTEAFF. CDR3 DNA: TGCAGCGTTGGGACAGGGGCGAACACTGAAGCTTTCTTT.

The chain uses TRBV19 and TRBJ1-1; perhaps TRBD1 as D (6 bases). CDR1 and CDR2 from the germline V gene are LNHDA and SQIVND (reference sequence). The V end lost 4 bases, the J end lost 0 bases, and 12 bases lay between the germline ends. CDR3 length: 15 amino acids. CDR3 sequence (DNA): TGTGCCAGTAGTACCCCGACAGGTCTGAACACTGAAGCTTTCTTT. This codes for CASSTPTGLNTEAFF. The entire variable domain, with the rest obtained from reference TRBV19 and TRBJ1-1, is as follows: DGGITQSPKYLFRKEGQNVTLSCEQNLNHDAMYWYRQDPGQGLRLIYYSQIVNDFQKGDIAEGYSVSREKKESFPLTVTSAQKNPTAFYLCASSTPTGLNTEAFFGQGTRLTVV.

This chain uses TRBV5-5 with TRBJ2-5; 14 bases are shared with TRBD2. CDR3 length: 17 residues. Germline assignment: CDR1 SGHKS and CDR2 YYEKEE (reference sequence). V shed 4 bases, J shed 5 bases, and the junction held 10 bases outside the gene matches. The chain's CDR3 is CASSPRGTSGSVETQYF. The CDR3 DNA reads TGTGCCAGCAGCCCCCGGGGGACTAGCGGGAGCGTTGAGACCCAGTACTTC.

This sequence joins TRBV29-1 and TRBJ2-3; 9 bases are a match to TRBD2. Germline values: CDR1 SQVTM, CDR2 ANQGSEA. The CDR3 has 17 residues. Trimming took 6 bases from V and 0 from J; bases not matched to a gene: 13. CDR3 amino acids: CSVDLAGEFLSTDTQYF. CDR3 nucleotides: TGCAGCGTGGACTTAGCGGGAGAGTTTCTTAGCACAGATACGCAGTATTTT.

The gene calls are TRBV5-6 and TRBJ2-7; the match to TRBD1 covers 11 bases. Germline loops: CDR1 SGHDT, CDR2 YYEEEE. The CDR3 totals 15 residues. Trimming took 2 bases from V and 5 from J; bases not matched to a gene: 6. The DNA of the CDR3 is TGTGCCAGCAGCTTCGGGACAGGGGGTATAAACGAGCAGTACTTC. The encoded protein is CASSFGTGGINEQYF.

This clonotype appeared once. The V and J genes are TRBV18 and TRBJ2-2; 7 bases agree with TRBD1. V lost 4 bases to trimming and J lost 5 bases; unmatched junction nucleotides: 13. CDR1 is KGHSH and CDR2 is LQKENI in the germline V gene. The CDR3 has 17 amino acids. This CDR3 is CASSLRTGTDQTGELFF. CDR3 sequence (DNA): TGTGCCAGCTCACTACGAACCGGGACAGATCAAACCGGGGAGCTGTTTTTT. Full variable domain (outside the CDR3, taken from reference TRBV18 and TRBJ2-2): NAGVMQNPRHLVRRRGQEARLRCSPMKGHSHVYWYRQLPEEGLKFMVYLQKENIIDESGMPKERFSAEFPKEGPSILRIQQVVRGDSAAYFCASSLRTGTDQTGELFFGEGSRLTVL.

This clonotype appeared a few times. The CDR3 region is CAWRQGSTDTQYF. CDR3 nucleotide sequence: TGTGCCTGGAGACAGGGAAGCACAGATACGCAGTATTTT. The chain joins TRBV30 to TRBJ2-3; D is possibly TRBD1 (6 bases). The germline CDR1 and CDR2 sequences are GTSNPN and SVGIG (reference sequence). This CDR3 spans 13 amino acids. Trimming removed 3 bases from V and 0 bases from J, with 7 bases in between.

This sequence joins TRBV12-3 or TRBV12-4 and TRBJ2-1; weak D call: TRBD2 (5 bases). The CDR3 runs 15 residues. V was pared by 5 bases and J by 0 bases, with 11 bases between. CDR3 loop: CASSRESSSYNEQFF. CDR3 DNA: TGTGCCAGCAGTAGGGAGTCGAGCTCCTACAATGAGCAGTTCTTC.

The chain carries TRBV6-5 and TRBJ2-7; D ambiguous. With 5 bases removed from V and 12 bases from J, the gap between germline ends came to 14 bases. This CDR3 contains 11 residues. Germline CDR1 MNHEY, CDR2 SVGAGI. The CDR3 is CASSDHQRGYF. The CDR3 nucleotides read TGTGCCAGCAGTGACCATCAAAGAGGGTACTTC.

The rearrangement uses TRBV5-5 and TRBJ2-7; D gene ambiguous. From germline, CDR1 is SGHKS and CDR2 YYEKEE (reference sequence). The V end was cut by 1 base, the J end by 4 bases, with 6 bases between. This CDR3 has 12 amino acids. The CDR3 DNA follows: TGTGCCAGCAGCTTGACCGGGTACGAGCAGTACTTC. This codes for CASSLTGYEQYF.

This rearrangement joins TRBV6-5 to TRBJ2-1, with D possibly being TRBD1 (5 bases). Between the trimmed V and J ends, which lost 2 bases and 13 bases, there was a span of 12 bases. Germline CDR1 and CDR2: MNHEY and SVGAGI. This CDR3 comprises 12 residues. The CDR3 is CASSYRQLAQFF. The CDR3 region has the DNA TGTGCCAGCAGTTACAGACAGTTAGCTCAGTTCTTC.

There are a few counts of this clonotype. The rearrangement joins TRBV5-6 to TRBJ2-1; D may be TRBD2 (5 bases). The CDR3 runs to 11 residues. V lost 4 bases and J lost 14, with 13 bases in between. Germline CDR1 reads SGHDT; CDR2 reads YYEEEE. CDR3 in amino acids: CASSARGSEFF. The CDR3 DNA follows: TGTGCCAGCAGCGCGAGAGGGTCTGAGTTCTTC.

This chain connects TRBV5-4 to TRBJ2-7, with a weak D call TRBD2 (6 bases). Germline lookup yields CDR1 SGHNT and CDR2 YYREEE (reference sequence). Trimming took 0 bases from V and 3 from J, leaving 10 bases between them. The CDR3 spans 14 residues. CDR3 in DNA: TGTGCCAGCAGCTTGGATCGGGGGAACTACGAGCAGTACTTC. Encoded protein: CASSLDRGNYEQYF.

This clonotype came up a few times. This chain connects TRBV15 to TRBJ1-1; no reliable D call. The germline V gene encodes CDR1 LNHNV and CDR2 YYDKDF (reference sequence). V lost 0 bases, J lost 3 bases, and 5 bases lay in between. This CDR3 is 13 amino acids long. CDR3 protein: CATSRDWDTEAFF. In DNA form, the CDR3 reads TGTGCCACCAGCAGAGACTGGGACACTGAAGCTTTCTTT.

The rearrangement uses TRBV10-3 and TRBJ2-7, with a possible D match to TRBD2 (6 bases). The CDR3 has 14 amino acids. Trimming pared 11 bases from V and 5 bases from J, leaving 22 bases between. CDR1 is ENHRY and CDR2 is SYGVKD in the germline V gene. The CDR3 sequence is CAAQSGGREDEQYF. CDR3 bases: TGTGCCGCCCAGAGTGGAGGCAGGGAGGACGAGCAGTACTTC.

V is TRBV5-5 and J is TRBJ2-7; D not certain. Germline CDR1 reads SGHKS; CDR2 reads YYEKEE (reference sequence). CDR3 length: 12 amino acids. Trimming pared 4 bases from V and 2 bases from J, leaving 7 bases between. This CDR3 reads CASSTRAYEQYF. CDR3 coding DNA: TGTGCCAGCAGCACCCGGGCCTACGAGCAGTACTTC. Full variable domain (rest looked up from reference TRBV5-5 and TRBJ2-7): DAGVTQSPTHLIKTRGQQVTLRCSPISGHKSVSWYQQVLGQGPQFIFQYYEKEERGRGNFPDRFSARQFPNYSSELNVNALLLGDSALYLCASSTRAYEQYFGPGTRLTVT.

CDR3 sequence reads: CAWSGSVDTQYF. DNA for the CDR3: TGTGCCTGGAGCGGTTCGGTTGATACGCAGTATTTT. The chain has TRBV30 and TRBJ2-3; D not resolved. Trimming left V 3 bases short and J 6 bases short, with 10 bases between. CDR3 length: 12 residues. Germline loops: CDR1 GTSNPN, CDR2 SVGIG (reference sequence).

CDR3 amino acids: CASSHGGGGGPSTDTQYF. The DNA of the CDR3 is TGTGCCAGCAGCCATGGCGGTGGGGGAGGACCTAGCACAGATACGCAGTATTTT. The chain is built from TRBV4-2 and TRBJ2-3; D might be TRBD2 (6 bases). CDR3 size: 18 residues. CDR1 LGHNA and CDR2 YNFKEQ come from the germline V gene. The V and J ends lost 3 bases and 0 bases respectively, with 19 bases between them.

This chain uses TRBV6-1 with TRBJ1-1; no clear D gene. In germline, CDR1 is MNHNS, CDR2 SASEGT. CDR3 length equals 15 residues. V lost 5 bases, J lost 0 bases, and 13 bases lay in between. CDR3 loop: CASSLRGQLNTEAFF. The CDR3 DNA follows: TGTGCCAGCAGTTTGCGAGGTCAGCTGAACACTGAAGCTTTCTTT.

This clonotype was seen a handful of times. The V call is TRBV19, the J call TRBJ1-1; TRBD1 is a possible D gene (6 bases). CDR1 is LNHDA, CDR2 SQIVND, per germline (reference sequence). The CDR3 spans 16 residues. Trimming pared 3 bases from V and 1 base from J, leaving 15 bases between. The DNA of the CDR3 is TGTGCCAGTAGTATCGCGAGGGGGAACTGGAACACTGAAGCTTTCTTT. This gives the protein CASSIARGNWNTEAFF.

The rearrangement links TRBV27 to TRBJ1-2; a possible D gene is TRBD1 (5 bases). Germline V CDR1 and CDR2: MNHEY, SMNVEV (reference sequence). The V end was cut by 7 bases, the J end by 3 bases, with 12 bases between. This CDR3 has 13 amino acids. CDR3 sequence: CASTGRDDYGYTF. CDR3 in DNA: TGTGCCAGCACGGGCAGGGACGACTATGGCTACACCTTC.

CDR3 sequence reads: CASSPRGVDYGYTF. Written as DNA, the CDR3 is TGTGCCAGCAGCCCCAGGGGGGTCGACTATGGCTACACCTTC. V gene TRBV19 combines with J gene TRBJ1-2; 7 nucleotides line up with TRBD1. Germline V CDR1 and CDR2: LNHDA, SQIVND (reference sequence). V lost 9 bases, J lost 3 bases, and 10 bases stayed unmatched. The CDR3 contains 14 residues.

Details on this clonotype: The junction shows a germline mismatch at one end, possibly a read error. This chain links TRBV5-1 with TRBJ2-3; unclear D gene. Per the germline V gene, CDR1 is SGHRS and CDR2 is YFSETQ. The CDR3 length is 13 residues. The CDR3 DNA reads TGTGCCAGCAGCCCCTTGAGGACAGATACGCAGTATTTT. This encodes CASSPLRTDTQYF.

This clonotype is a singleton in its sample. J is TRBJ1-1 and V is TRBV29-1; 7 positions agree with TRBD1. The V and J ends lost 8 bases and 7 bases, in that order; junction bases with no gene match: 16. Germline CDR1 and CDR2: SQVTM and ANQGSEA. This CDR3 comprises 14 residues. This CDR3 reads CSYQYRGGFGEAFF. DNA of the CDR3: TGCAGCTATCAGTACAGGGGTGGTTTCGGTGAAGCTTTCTTT. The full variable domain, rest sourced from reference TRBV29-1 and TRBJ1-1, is SAVISQKPSRDICQRGTSLTIQCQVDSQVTMMFWYRQQPGQSLTLIATANQGSEATYESGFVIDKFPISRPNLTFSTLTVSNMSPEDSSIYLCSYQYRGGFGEAFFGQGTRLTVV.